Listed below are T cell receptor beta chains from one sample, sequenced in a study of cytomegalovirus exposure and HLA in healthy donors. TCRdb's table, derived via immunoSEQ multiplex PCR, lists solely in-frame clones and lacks some. Seen here are some 150,000 clones, about 89% observed once, and the top ten hold about 3.5%. Sequencing used PBMCs. These receptor sequences come from a woman aged 18-29 years in good health and CMV-seropositive. Both conserved end residues are part of each CDR3. The D gene is left open where the match is weak. Size is omitted from some rows. Given values are once, few, many or a class for expanded clones.

V: TRBV9; D: NA; size: NA; J: TRBJ2-3; CDR3: CASSVSWANTDTQYF; DNA: TGTGCCAGCAGCGTAAGCTGGGCAAACACAGATACGCAGTATTTT
V: TRBV25-1; D: NA; size: NA; J: TRBJ2-1; CDR3: CASSEYRGRQGGDEQFF; DNA: TGTGCCAGCAGTGAATATCGGGGGAGGCAGGGAGGTGATGAGCAGTTCTTC
V: TRBV5-6; D: NA; size: NA; J: TRBJ2-3; CDR3: CASSITGRADTQYF; DNA: TGTGCCAGCAGCATCACAGGGCGGGCAGATACGCAGTATTTT
V: TRBV6-1; D: TRBD2; size: NA; J: TRBJ2-7; CDR3: CAGGSGHHREQYF; DNA: TGTGCCGGGGGTAGCGGGCACCATAGGGAGCAGTACTTC
V: TRBV10-3; D: TRBD2; size: NA; J: TRBJ2-5; CDR3: CAISRGTSGRETQYF; DNA: TGTGCCATCAGTCGGGGGACTAGCGGGAGGGAGACCCAGTACTTC
V: TRBV11-3; D: NA; size: NA; J: TRBJ1-1; CDR3: CASSFSEGGDTEAFF; DNA: TGTGCCAGCAGCTTCTCGGAGGGTGGGGACACTGAAGCTTTCTTT
V: TRBV5-1; D: TRBD2; size: NA; J: TRBJ2-5; CDR3: CASSLAGGPGETQYF; DNA: TGCGCCAGCAGCTTAGCGGGAGGGCCCGGGGAGACCCAGTACTTC
V: TRBV4-2; D: NA; size: NA; J: TRBJ2-3; CDR3: CASSQEGAGTDTQYF; DNA: TGTGCCAGCAGCCAAGAAGGTGCAGGGACAGATACGCAGTATTTT
V: TRBV15; D: NA; size: NA; J: TRBJ2-3; CDR3: CATSSGSDTDTQYF; DNA: TGTGCCACCAGCAGCGGGAGCGACACAGATACGCAGTATTTT
V: TRBV29-1; D: TRBD2; size: once; J: TRBJ2-7; CDR3: CSVDDSGSGEQYF; DNA: TGCAGCGTTGATGATAGCGGGAGCGGCGAGCAGTACTTC
V: TRBV5-1; D: TRBD2; size: once; J: TRBJ2-2; CDR3: CASSRTSGSSTGELFF; DNA: TGCGCCAGCAGTCGGACTAGCGGGAGTAGCACCGGGGAGCTGTTTTTT
V: TRBV7-3; D: TRBD2; size: NA; J: TRBJ2-2; CDR3: CASSSGWNTGELFF; DNA: TGTGCCAGCAGTAGCGGGTGGAACACCGGGGAGCTGTTTTTT
V: TRBV6-5; D: NA; size: NA; J: TRBJ1-1; CDR3: CASSYSGEVGTEAFF; DNA: TGTGCCAGCAGTTACTCGGGGGAGGTTGGCACTGAAGCTTTCTTT
V: TRBV28; D: TRBD1; size: NA; J: TRBJ2-6; CDR3: CASCPGTGFSGANVLTF; DNA: TGTGCCAGCTGCCCCGGGACAGGGTTCTCTGGGGCCAACGTCCTGACTTTC
V: TRBV11-2; D: TRBD2; size: NA; J: TRBJ2-1; CDR3: CASTLLASYNEQFF; DNA: TGTGCCAGCACGCTACTAGCGTCCTACAATGAGCAGTTCTTC
V: TRBV4-1; D: NA; size: NA; J: TRBJ1-5; CDR3: CASSQVIHSNQPQHF; DNA: TGCGCCAGCAGCCAAGTGATACATAGCAATCAGCCCCAGCATTTT
V: TRBV4-3; D: NA; size: NA; J: TRBJ2-7; CDR3: CASSPSILSNTYEQYF; DNA: TGCGCCAGCAGCCCCTCGATACTTTCGAATACCTACGAGCAGTACTTC
V: TRBV6-5; D: NA; size: NA; J: TRBJ2-2; CDR3: CASSYRGGGNTGELFF; DNA: TGTGCCAGCAGTTACAGAGGGGGGGGAAACACCGGGGAGCTGTTTTTT
V: TRBV6-6; D: NA; size: NA; J: TRBJ2-7; CDR3: CASRGGWGFYEQYF; DNA: TGTGCCAGCAGGGGGGGTTGGGGATTCTACGAGCAGTACTTC
V: TRBV18; D: TRBD1; size: few; J: TRBJ1-1; CDR3: CASSPAGGAVTEAFF; DNA: TGTGCCAGCTCACCAGCAGGGGGCGCGGTCACTGAAGCTTTCTTT
V: TRBV2; D: TRBD1; size: NA; J: TRBJ1-5; CDR3: CASSESTGGVNQPQHF; DNA: TGTGCCAGCAGTGAGTCGACAGGGGGCGTGAATCAGCCCCAGCATTTT
V: TRBV2; D: TRBD1; size: NA; J: TRBJ2-2; CDR3: CASRGQVRTGELFF; DNA: TGTGCCAGCCGTGGACAGGTCCGGACCGGGGAGCTGTTTTTT
V: TRBV4-3; D: TRBD1; size: once; J: TRBJ2-5; CDR3: CASSPGQAQETQYF; DNA: TGCGCCAGCAGCCCAGGACAGGCTCAAGAGACCCAGTACTTC
V: TRBV30; D: TRBD1; size: NA; J: TRBJ2-5; CDR3: CAWRTRTGVFVGETQYF; DNA: TGTGCCTGGAGGACCCGGACAGGGGTGTTTGTAGGAGAGACCCAGTACTTC
V: TRBV28; D: TRBD2; size: NA; J: TRBJ2-3; CDR3: CASSFSLAADTQYF; DNA: TGTGCCAGCAGTTTCTCGCTAGCGGCAGATACGCAGTATTTT
V: TRBV11-2; D: TRBD2; size: NA; J: TRBJ2-7; CDR3: CASSLELAGTYEQYF; DNA: TGTGCCAGCAGCTTAGAACTAGCGGGGACCTACGAGCAGTACTTC
V: TRBV5-1; D: NA; size: NA; J: TRBJ2-7; CDR3: CASSRGGLYEQYF; DNA: TGCGCCAGCAGCAGGGGCGGTTTGTACGAGCAGTACTTC
V: TRBV4-2; D: TRBD2; size: NA; J: TRBJ2-7; CDR3: CASSQDPSGATYEQYF; DNA: TGTGCCAGCAGCCAAGATCCTAGCGGGGCGACCTACGAGCAGTACTTC
V: TRBV11-2; D: NA; size: few; J: TRBJ2-1; CDR3: CASSQAREQFF; DNA: TGTGCCAGCAGCCAGGCACGGGAGCAGTTCTTC
V: TRBV19; D: NA; size: NA; J: TRBJ1-4; CDR3: CASSILQGATNEKLFF; DNA: TGTGCCAGTAGTATTCTACAGGGTGCCACTAATGAAAAACTGTTTTTT
V: TRBV5-5; D: TRBD2; size: NA; J: TRBJ2-3; CDR3: CASSYIAGGADTQYF; DNA: TGTGCCAGCAGCTACATAGCGGGAGGGGCAGATACGCAGTATTTT
V: TRBV2; D: NA; size: NA; J: TRBJ2-5; CDR3: CASSGTILETQYF; DNA: TGTGCCAGCAGTGGGACTATTCTGGAGACCCAGTACTTC
V: TRBV28; D: NA; size: NA; J: TRBJ2-3; CDR3: CASSLYTKDTQYF; DNA: TGTGCCAGCAGTTTATACACGAAGGATACGCAGTATTTT
V: TRBV6-1; D: NA; size: NA; J: TRBJ2-7; CDR3: CASSLTGPIKYEQYF; DNA: TGTGCCAGCAGCTTGACAGGACCAATTAAATACGAGCAGTACTTC
V: TRBV2; D: NA; size: NA; J: TRBJ2-5; CDR3: CASTVGETQYF; DNA: TGTGCCTCGACAGTGGGAGAGACCCAGTACTTC
V: TRBV14; D: TRBD1; size: NA; J: TRBJ1-2; CDR3: CASSLRQGASYGYTF; DNA: TGTGCCAGCAGCCTAAGACAGGGGGCTAGCTATGGCTACACCTTC
V: TRBV5-4; D: NA; size: NA; J: TRBJ1-1; CDR3: CASSLIDMNTEAFF; DNA: TGTGCCAGCAGCTTGATAGACATGAACACTGAAGCTTTCTTT
V: TRBV4-3; D: TRBD1; size: once; J: TRBJ2-2; CDR3: CASSQGTGGAFGELFF; DNA: TGCGCCAGCAGCCAAGGAACAGGGGGCGCGTTCGGGGAGCTGTTTTTT
V: TRBV28; D: TRBD1; size: NA; J: TRBJ1-1; CDR3: CASTLSDRGIEAFF; DNA: TGTGCCAGCACCTTATCGGACAGGGGAATTGAAGCTTTCTTT